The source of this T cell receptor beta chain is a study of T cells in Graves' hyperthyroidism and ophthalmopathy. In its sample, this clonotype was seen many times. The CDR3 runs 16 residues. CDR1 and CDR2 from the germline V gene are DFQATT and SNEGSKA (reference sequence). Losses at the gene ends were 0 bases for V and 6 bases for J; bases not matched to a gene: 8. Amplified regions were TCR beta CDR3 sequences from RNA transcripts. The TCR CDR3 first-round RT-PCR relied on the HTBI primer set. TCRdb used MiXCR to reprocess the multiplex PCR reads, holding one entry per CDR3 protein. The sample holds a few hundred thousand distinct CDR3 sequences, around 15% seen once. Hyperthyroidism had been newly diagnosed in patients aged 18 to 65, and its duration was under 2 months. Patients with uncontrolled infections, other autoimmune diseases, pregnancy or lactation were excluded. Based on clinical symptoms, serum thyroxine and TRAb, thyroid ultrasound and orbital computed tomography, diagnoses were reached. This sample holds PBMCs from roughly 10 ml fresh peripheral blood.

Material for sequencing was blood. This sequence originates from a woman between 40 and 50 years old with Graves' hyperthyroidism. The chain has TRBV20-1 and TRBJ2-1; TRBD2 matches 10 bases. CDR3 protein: CSARDRLAGEVNEQFF. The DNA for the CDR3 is TGCAGTGCTAGAGATAGGCTAGCGGGAGAGGTCAATGAGCAGTTCTTC.